Each of the 7 T cell receptor beta chains below was sequenced from the same sample in a study of read filtering for tumor transcriptome and immune sequencing. The library was built from about 0.4 ug RNA with molecular barcoded adaptors for alpha/delta and beta/gamma chains. TCRdb re-analysed the reads in MiXCR, keeping a single row per CDR3 protein. The sample includes some 22,000 distinct CDR3 sequences, roughly 19% of them seen just once. The specimen was a population of CD138-negative cells sorted from bone marrow. The origin of the receptors is a donor aged 40 or older with multiple myeloma.

This clonotype was recorded at least ten times. The chain carries TRBV18 and TRBJ2-1; 13 bases match TRBD2. The CDR3 runs to 18 residues. The J segment lost 4 bases and the V segment lost 3 bases, leaving 9 bases of the junction unmatched. Looked up from germline, CDR1 is KGHSH and CDR2 is LQKENI. The CDR3 DNA reads as TGTGCCAGCTCACCCGGGACTAGCGGGAAGGTAGTTTACAATGAGCAGTTCTTC. Protein sequence: CASSPGTSGKVVYNEQFF.

By share of the sample, this clonotype is medium-sized. The V call is TRBV4-1, the J call TRBJ2-1; 7 bases match TRBD1. The CDR3 has 18 amino acids. Germline lookup yields CDR1 MGHRA and CDR2 YSYEKL. V shed 8 bases and J 6 bases; nucleotides not matched to a gene: 22. CDR3 loop: CASQPRASRGFVRNEQFF. CDR3 coding DNA: TGCGCCAGCCAACCCAGGGCGTCCAGGGGGTTCGTACGCAATGAGCAGTTCTTC.

This clonotype was seen ten or more times. The rearrangement links TRBV9 to TRBJ2-2; D possibly corresponds to TRBD2 (6 bases). Germline V gene lookup returns CDR1 SGDLS and CDR2 YYNGEE. CDR3 length equals 16 residues. V dropped 3 bases and J dropped 0 bases, with 12 bases sitting between them. The CDR3 bases are TGTGCCAGCAGCGCAGGGACTTTCGCGAACACCGGGGAGCTGTTTTTT. It is translated as CASSAGTFANTGELFF.

This clonotype was seen at least ten times. This sequence joins TRBV28 and TRBJ2-2; D gene unclear. Trimming pared 4 bases from V and 6 bases from J, leaving 12 bases between. The CDR3 runs 14 residues. CDR1 and CDR2 (germline): MDHEN, SYDVKM. The CDR3 protein is CASSSQTNPGELFF. The CDR3 DNA reads as TGTGCCAGCAGTTCCCAAACTAACCCCGGGGAGCTGTTTTTT. The full variable domain, with the rest looked up from reference TRBV28 and TRBJ2-2, is DVKVTQSSRYLVKRTGEKVFLECVQDMDHENMFWYRQDPGLGLRLIYFSYDVKMKEKGDIPEGYSVSREKKERFSLILESASTNQTSMYLCASSSQTNPGELFFGEGSRLTVL.

Remarks on this clonotype: At one boundary the junction diverges from the germline segment, which might be a read error. This rearrangement joins TRBV28 to TRBJ1-2; 8 bases map to TRBD1. Germline-derived CDR1 and CDR2 are MDHEN and SYDVKM. This CDR3 comprises 15 residues. CDR3 amino acids: CAGSFTGQDSYGYTF. The DNA for the CDR3 is TGTGCCGGCAGTTTTACGGGACAGGACTCCTATGGCTACACCTTC.

Concerning this clonotype itself: The junction departs from germline at one end; a sequencing error may be responsible. V usage is TRBV29-1 and J usage is TRBJ2-1; D may match TRBD1 or TRBD2 (6 bases each). CDR3 length equals 11 residues. Germline lookup yields CDR1 SQVTM and CDR2 ANQGSEA. In DNA, the CDR3 is TGCAGCTTTGAACAAGGGGGGCGGCAGTTCTTC. Translation gives CSFEQGGRQFF.

This clonotype was recorded many times. This chain links TRBV20-1 with TRBJ2-2; D unclear. The germline CDR1 and CDR2 sequences are DFQATT and SNEGSKA (reference sequence). V lost 6 bases to trimming and J lost 3 bases, with 14 bases between them. The CDR3 extends over 14 amino acids. The CDR3 DNA follows: TGCAGTGCGACGCCGCGGACCCACACCGGGGAGCTGTTTTTT. Amino acids: CSATPRTHTGELFF.